The present TCR beta chain was sequenced within a study of cytomegalovirus exposure and HLA in healthy donors. PCR primers comprised 60 Vbeta and 13 Jbeta primers. Here immunoSEQ multiplex PCR was the method, and the copy in TCRdb shows in-frame clones only, minus some. Of about 130,000 clones listed, roughly 82% are singletons. Germline V gene data show CDR1 as SGDLS and CDR2 as YYNGEE. With V trimmed by 0 bases and J by 0 bases, 11 bases remained unmatched. The CDR3 loop spans 19 amino acids. The clonotype originates from a male donor in good health and CMV-seropositive. The specimen was PBMCs. This chain links TRBV9 with TRBJ2-1, with 8 bases matching TRBD2. This CDR3 is CASSVGDSGILSSYNEQFF. DNA of the CDR3: TGTGCCAGCAGCGTAGGCGATAGCGGGATCCTAAGCTCCTACAATGAGCAGTTCTTC.